This is a list of T cell receptor beta chains from one sample in a study of T cells after posttransplantation cyclophosphamide. Sequenced by immunoSEQ multiplex PCR; TCRdb stores in-frame clones only, minus some. This repertoire holds under 40,000 clones, and none appear only once. The material sequenced was PBMCs. The receptors here all came from a woman aged 45-60 years in good health and a related stem cell transplant donor. CDR3s include the opening cysteine and the closing phenylalanine or tryptophan. A D gene is named only where the DNA matches it firmly. Clone size is not always given. Where it is, it says once, few, many or a class for expanded clones.

clone_size,d_call,v_call,j_call,cdr3_aa,cdr3_nt
many,.,TRBV4-3,TRBJ2-7,CASNTRLGAYEQYF,TGCGCCAGCAACACAAGGTTGGGCGCCTACGAGCAGTACTTC
many,TRBD2,TRBV18,TRBJ2-5,CASSPRLAGGLETQYF,TGTGCCAGCTCACCAAGACTAGCGGGAGGGCTTGAGACCCAGTACTTC
many,TRBD2,TRBV6-2/TRBV6-3,TRBJ2-1,CATKVGLAAHSYNEQFF,TGTGCCACAAAAGTGGGACTAGCGGCCCACTCCTACAATGAGCAGTTCTTC
many,TRBD1,TRBV27,TRBJ2-2,CASTGTGGGGELFF,TGTGCCAGCACTGGGACAGGGGGAGGTGGGGAGCTGTTTTTT
few,TRBD1,TRBV29-1,TRBJ2-7,CSVDVQGAGEQYF,TGCAGCGTTGATGTACAGGGGGCAGGTGAGCAGTACTTC
many,TRBD1,TRBV28,TRBJ1-4,CASSLGQLDEKLFF,TGTGCCAGCAGTTTGGGACAGCTCGACGAAAAACTGTTTTTT
many,.,TRBV12-3/TRBV12-4,TRBJ2-7,CASSLAAYEQYF,TGTGCCAGCAGTTTAGCAGCGTACGAGCAGTACTTC
.,.,TRBV28,TRBJ1-4,CASSVQVAGQREKLFF,TGTGCCAGCAGCGTCCAGGTGGCGGGCCAGAGGGAAAAACTGTTTTTT
medium-sized,TRBD1,TRBV29-1,TRBJ1-2,CSVDVQGDYGYTF,TGCAGCGTTGACGTCCAGGGGGACTATGGCTACACCTTC
few,.,TRBV29-1,TRBJ2-5,CSVDLTGWEETQYF,TGCAGCGTCGACCTGACGGGTTGGGAAGAGACCCAGTACTTC
many,TRBD2,TRBV5-4,TRBJ2-6,CASSAGLAGGISSGANVLTF,TGTGCCAGCAGCGCGGGACTAGCGGGAGGGATAAGCTCTGGGGCCAACGTCCTGACTTTC
many,.,TRBV5-6,TRBJ1-1,CASSLGGGRRTEAFF,TGTGCCAGCAGCTTGGGCGGGGGGCGTCGGACTGAAGCTTTCTTT
many,.,TRBV6-5,TRBJ1-2,CASRSGGNPPYGYTF,TGTGCCAGCAGAAGTGGGGGGAACCCCCCGTATGGCTACACCTTC
many,TRBD1,TRBV6-2/TRBV6-3,TRBJ2-7,CASSYGGTGPYEQYF,TGTGCCAGCAGTTACGGCGGGACAGGCCCCTACGAGCAGTACTTC